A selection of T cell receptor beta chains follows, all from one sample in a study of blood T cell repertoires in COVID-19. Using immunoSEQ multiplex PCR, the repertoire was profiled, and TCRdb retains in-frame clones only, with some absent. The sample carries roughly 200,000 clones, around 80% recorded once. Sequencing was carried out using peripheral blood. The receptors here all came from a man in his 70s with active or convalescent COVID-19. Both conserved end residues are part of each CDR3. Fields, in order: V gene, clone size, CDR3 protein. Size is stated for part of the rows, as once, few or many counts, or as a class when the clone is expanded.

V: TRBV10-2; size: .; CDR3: CASSGQGYNSPLHF
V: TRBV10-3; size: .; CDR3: CAISPTGHADYGYTF
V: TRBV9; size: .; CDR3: CASSVSGSVGNEQFF
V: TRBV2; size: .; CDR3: CASSGTPVRDTQYF
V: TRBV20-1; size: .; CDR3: CSASNAGQPQHF
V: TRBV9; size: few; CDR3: CASSVEGGGGYTIYF
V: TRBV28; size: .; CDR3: CASSFRQVKYEQYF
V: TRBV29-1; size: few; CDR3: CSAGTGTGGEQYF
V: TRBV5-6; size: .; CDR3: CASSLPGADTQYF
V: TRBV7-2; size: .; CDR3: CASSLEDWVAFF
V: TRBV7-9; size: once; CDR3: CASSRTGSGTDTQYF
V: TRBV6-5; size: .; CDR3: CASSAHTPERNTIYF
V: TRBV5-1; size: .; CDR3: CASSLTGGLGETQYF
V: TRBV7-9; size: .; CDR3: CASSSAGLRNTEAFF
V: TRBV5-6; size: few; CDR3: CASSSRQASREQYF
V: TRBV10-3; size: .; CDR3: CATQGQSYEQYF
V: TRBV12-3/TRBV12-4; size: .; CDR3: CASSFRTDNEQFF
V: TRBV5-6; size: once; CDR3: CASSPRDRGETQYF
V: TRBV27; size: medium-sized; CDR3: CASSFSTGTGAVTDTQYF
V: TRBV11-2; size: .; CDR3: CASSLRLATGELFF
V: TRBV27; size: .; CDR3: CASSLILAGPENEQFF
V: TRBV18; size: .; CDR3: CASSPLTGSDGNTIYF
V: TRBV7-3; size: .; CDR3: CASSPTGSETQYF
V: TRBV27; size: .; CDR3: CASSFRDNSRLFF
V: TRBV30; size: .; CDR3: CAWTRGTGYEKLFF
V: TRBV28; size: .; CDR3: CASSLMGTGGYEQYF
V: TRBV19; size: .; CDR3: CASKRESPYNEQFF
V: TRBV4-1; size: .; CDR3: CASSQVNSGPYNEQFF
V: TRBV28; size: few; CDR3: CASRIQGLTEAFF
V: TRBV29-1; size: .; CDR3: CSAYSGSGEQYF
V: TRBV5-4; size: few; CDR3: CASSLARGLDSPLHF
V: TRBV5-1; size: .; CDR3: CASSSFSGRAAEQYF
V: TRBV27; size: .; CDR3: CASTSWGLSTDTQYF
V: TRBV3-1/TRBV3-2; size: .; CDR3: CASSQNQGGVRETQYF
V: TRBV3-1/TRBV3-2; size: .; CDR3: CASSQYRGGSNYGYTF